One sample yielded the 3 T cell receptor beta chains listed below, sequenced in a study of CD8 T cells in ankylosing spondylitis. Points from the study as a whole: About 8 highly homologous variants made up a TCR beta motif that seemed to typify ankylosing spondylitis blood.

No antigen has been assigned to these receptors. TCRdb fed the 5' RACE reads into MiXCR, producing one record per CDR3 protein. The data contain 200,000 to 250,000 distinct CDR3 sequences, 7.3% of them singletons. Specimen: blood, either unsorted or a sorted T cell fraction (not recorded which). Receptor source: a male donor with ankylosing spondylitis.

This clonotype has a count of ten or more. The V call is TRBV12-3 or TRBV12-4, the J call TRBJ1-2, with D possibly matching TRBD1 (6 bases). With 10 bases removed from V and 3 bases from J, the gap between germline ends came to 9 bases. CDR3 length: 11 amino acids. This chain's CDR3 is CATQGHYGYTF. The DNA of the CDR3 is TGTGCCACACAGGGTCACTATGGCTACACCTTC.

To note about this clonotype: This sequence may be a read error, since a much larger clone differs from it by one base. The chain joins TRBV28 to TRBJ1-1; the match to TRBD1 covers 9 bases. The CDR3 loop spans 14 amino acids. In germline, CDR1 is MDHEN, CDR2 SYDVKM. Losses at the gene ends were 7 bases for V and 3 bases for J; bases not matched to a gene: 6. DNA of the CDR3: TGTGCCAGCAACAAACAGGGGGCTTACACTGAAGCTTTCTTT. This sequence encodes CASNKQGAYTEAFF.

This clonotype was observed a handful of times. The V gene is TRBV6-2 or TRBV6-3, the J gene TRBJ2-2; 8 nucleotides line up with TRBD2. CDR1 MNHEY and CDR2 SVGEGT come from the germline V gene. The CDR3 totals 13 residues. The trim removed 8 bases at V and 6 bases at J, leaving 5 bases unmatched. The CDR3 loop reads CASGLAVAGELFF. CDR3 nucleotide sequence: TGTGCCAGCGGACTAGCCGTCGCCGGGGAGCTGTTTTTT.